This TCR beta chain is from a study of CD8 T cells in ankylosing spondylitis. Broader study findings: Roughly eight highly homologous variants made up a TCR beta motif, and this motif appeared characteristic of ankylosing spondylitis blood. In ankylosing spondylitis patients, matched synovial fluid reportedly showed significant enrichment of disease-linked clones. Peripheral blood samples showed relatively rare disease-linked clones, and these clones were CD8+.

TCRdb re-called the 5' RACE reads with MiXCR, one entry per CDR3 protein. The data contain around 540,000 distinct CDR3 sequences, approximately 11% of them singletons. After removal of 1 base from V and 0 bases from J, the junction contained 15 bases not matched to a gene. The V gene's germline CDR1 is SGHAT and CDR2 FQDESV (reference sequence). This CDR3 comprises 20 residues. As for this clonotype: The antigen is undetermined.

This chain links TRBV11-1 with TRBJ1-5; TRBD1 matches at 7 bases. The sequencing sample was made of blood, either unsorted or a sorted T cell fraction (not recorded which). The TCR sequence derives from a male donor with ankylosing spondylitis. The CDR3 bases are TGTGCCAGCAGCTTAGAGGGTTGGGACAGCGCTGTCTATAGCAATCAGCCCCAGCATTTT. Protein product: CASSLEGWDSAVYSNQPQHF.